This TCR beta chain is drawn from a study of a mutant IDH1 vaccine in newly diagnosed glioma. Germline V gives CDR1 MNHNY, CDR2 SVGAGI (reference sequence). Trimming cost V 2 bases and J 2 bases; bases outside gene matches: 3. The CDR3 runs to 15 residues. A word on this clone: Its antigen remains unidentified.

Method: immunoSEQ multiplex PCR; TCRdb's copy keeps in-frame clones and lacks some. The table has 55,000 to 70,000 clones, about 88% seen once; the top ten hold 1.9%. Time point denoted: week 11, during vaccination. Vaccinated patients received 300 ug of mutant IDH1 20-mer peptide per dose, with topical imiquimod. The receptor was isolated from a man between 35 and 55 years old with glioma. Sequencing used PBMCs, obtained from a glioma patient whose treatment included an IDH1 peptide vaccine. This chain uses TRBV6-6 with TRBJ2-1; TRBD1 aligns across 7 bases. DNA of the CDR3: TGTGCCAGCAGTTACCGGACAGGTACCTACAATGAGCAGTTCTTC. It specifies CASSYRTGTYNEQFF.